These 9 T cell receptor beta chains were sequenced from one sample in a study of blood T cell repertoires in COVID-19 (dated by TCRdb to the early 2020s). Receptor libraries were prepared by the immunoSEQ multiplex PCR assay. The table was pulled from immuneACCESS by TCRdb, which kept in-frame rearrangements only. Such tables lose some clones; where checked, under half of the loss comes from unresolved V genes, and the rest has no known cause. Here the sample has roughly 81,000 clones; about 83% occur a single time. The top ten hold roughly 40% of the sample. Sample: peripheral blood. The source is a man older than 75 with active or convalescent COVID-19.

The chain recombines TRBV10-3 with TRBJ2-5; 8 nucleotides align to TRBD1. Germline values: CDR1 ENHRY, CDR2 SYGVKD. The CDR3 extends over 13 amino acids. V was pared by 10 bases and J by 1 base, with 5 bases of the junction left unmatched. The CDR3 DNA reads as TGTGCCACGAGACAGGGGAGCCAAGAGACCCAGTACTTC. Its protein product is CATRQGSQETQYF.

In this sample, this clone turned up once. In nucleotides, the CDR3 is TGTGCCAGCAGTTTAGTCCGGGACTCCGGCTATGGCTACACCTTC. It yields the protein CASSLVRDSGYGYTF. This chain links TRBV28 with TRBJ1-2, with a possible D match to TRBD1 (5 bases). CDR3 length equals 15 residues. Germline CDR1 reads MDHEN; CDR2 reads SYDVKM. V lost 2 bases, J lost 4 bases, and 14 bases lay in between.

V gene TRBV29-1 combines with J gene TRBJ1-1; D unresolved. V gave up 0 bases and J gave up 11 bases, with 13 bases separating them. The germline gives CDR1 SQVTM, CDR2 ANQGSEA. The CDR3 length is 12 residues. The CDR3 coding sequence is TGCAGCGTTGAAGAGGGCAGGTTGGGTGCTTTCTTT. Its translation is CSVEEGRLGAFF.

CDR3 residues: CASSGGAQETQYF. The DNA of the CDR3 is TGTGCCAGTAGCGGGGGGGCGCAAGAGACCCAGTACTTC. J is TRBJ2-5 and V is TRBV10-3; 11 nucleotides match TRBD2. Germline CDR1 is ENHRY and CDR2 is SYGVKD. V lost 10 bases to trimming and J lost 2 bases; unmatched junction nucleotides: 3. The CDR3 has 13 residues.

The chain couples TRBV3-1 (or the pseudogene TRBV3-2) to TRBJ2-7, with 8 bases that match TRBD2. This CDR3 is 15 amino acids long. Germline V gene lookup returns CDR1 LGHDT and CDR2 YNNKEL (reference sequence). Trimming took 4 bases from V and 5 from J; bases not matched to a gene: 10. CDR3: CASSRPGTRQDEQYF. In nucleotides, the CDR3 is TGTGCCAGCAGCCGTCCCGGGACTAGACAGGACGAGCAGTACTTC.

This rearrangement joins TRBV30 to TRBJ1-4, with TRBD1 as a possible D gene (6 bases). This CDR3 contains 14 residues. CDR1 is GTSNPN and CDR2 is SVGIG in the germline V gene (reference sequence). Between the trimmed V and J ends, which lost 3 bases and 7 bases, there was a span of 15 bases. The CDR3 loop reads CAWRGTGKSEKLFF. The DNA for the CDR3 is TGTGCCTGGAGAGGCACAGGGAAAAGTGAAAAACTGTTTTTT.

The chain recombines TRBV27 with TRBJ1-2; D is unclear. CDR1 is MNHEY, CDR2 SMNVEV, per germline (reference sequence). Trimming stripped 5 bases from V and 9 bases from J, with 19 bases between. The CDR3 extends over 14 amino acids. The CDR3 region is CASSPGAGGYRYTF. The CDR3 DNA follows: TGTGCCAGCAGTCCCGGTGCGGGTGGGTATCGCTACACCTTC.

The chain is built from TRBV7-9 and TRBJ1-1; D is uncertain. This CDR3 spans 14 amino acids. Trimming removed 0 bases from V and 7 bases from J, with 12 bases in between. Germline V CDR1 and CDR2: SEHNR, FQNEAQ (reference sequence). CDR3 amino acids: CASSLAREWVEAFF. The DNA for the CDR3 is TGTGCCAGCAGCTTAGCCCGGGAATGGGTTGAAGCTTTCTTT.

This clone was observed a few times. This chain links TRBV4-1 with TRBJ2-7; maybe TRBD1 (5 bases). There are 16 residues in the CDR3. V lost 3 bases and J lost 3, with 18 bases in between. CDR1 is MGHRA and CDR2 is YSYEKL in the germline V gene. The CDR3 DNA reads as TGCGCCAGCAGCCAGCCACCCTTAAGGGGCGGCTACGAGCAGTACTTC. This codes for CASSQPPLRGGYEQYF.